The next 22 T cell receptor beta chains were all read from a single sample in a study of T cells in Graves' hyperthyroidism and ophthalmopathy. Amplified regions were TCR beta CDR3 sequences from RNA transcripts. First-round RT-PCR of the TCR CDR3 relied on the HTBI primer set. TCRdb fed the multiplex PCR reads into MiXCR, producing one record per CDR3 protein. This repertoire shows roughly 740,000 distinct CDR3 sequences, 15% to 20% found once; its top ten account for roughly 8%. The sequencing sample was made of blood. These receptors were collected from a man aged 18 to 30 with Graves' hyperthyroidism.

The V call is TRBV7-8, the J call TRBJ2-5, with a weak D call TRBD2 (5 bases). The germline V and J ends were trimmed by 5 bases and 7 bases, with 17 bases remaining between them. This CDR3 contains 14 residues. From germline, CDR1 is SGHVS and CDR2 FQNEAQ. For the CDR3, the DNA is TGTGCCAGCAGCCCCCCGGTAGCGAGGCGGACCCAGTACTTC. Its protein product is CASSPPVARRTQYF.

About this clonotype itself: A much bigger clone sits one base away, suggesting this may be a read error. This rearrangement joins TRBV12-3 or TRBV12-4 to TRBJ2-7, with TRBD1 identical over 11 bases. With 5 bases clipped from V and 7 bases from J, the junction kept 7 bases outside the gene matches. The CDR3 is 14 residues long. CDR3 region: CASSQRGQGGEQYF. As DNA, the CDR3 is TGTGCCAGCAGTCAACGGGGACAGGGGGGTGAGCAGTACTTC.

This clonotype came up a few times. The V gene is TRBV20-1, the J gene TRBJ2-5, with D hard to call. The CDR3 is 15 residues long. The V and J ends lost 0 bases and 2 bases respectively, with 13 bases between them. CDR1 is DFQATT, CDR2 SNEGSKA, per germline (reference sequence). The CDR3 loop is CSARDEVRDQETQYF. In nucleotides, the CDR3 is TGCAGTGCTAGAGACGAAGTCCGTGATCAAGAGACCCAGTACTTC.

This clonotype was seen repeatedly, ten times or more. The genes are TRBV2 and TRBJ2-3; unclear D gene. Germline CDR1 is SNHLY and CDR2 is FYNNEI. This CDR3 has 11 amino acids. The V end was cut by 7 bases, the J end by 11 bases, with 13 bases between. The CDR3 here is CASTAQWGQYF. In nucleotides, the CDR3 is TGTGCCAGCACGGCCCAGTGGGGGCAGTATTTT.

This clonotype showed up many times. The chain has TRBV9 and TRBJ2-7, with 10 bases that match TRBD1. CDR3 size: 13 residues. Germline V gene sequence: CDR1 SGDLS, CDR2 YYNGEE. Germline trimming cut 3 bases from V and 5 bases from J; bases unmatched to any gene: 2. The CDR3 nucleotides are TGTGCCAGCAGCGGGGACAGGGGAGACGAGCAGTACTTC. It codes for CASSGDRGDEQYF. The entire variable domain, with the rest obtained from reference TRBV9 and TRBJ2-7, is as follows: DSGVTQTPKHLITATGQRVTLRCSPRSGDLSVYWYQQSLDQGLQFLIQYYNGEERAKGNILERFSAQQFPDLHSELNLSSLELGDSALYFCASSGDRGDEQYFGPGTRLTVT.

The chain links TRBV7-9 to TRBJ2-3, with 16 bases aligning to TRBD2. Germline-derived CDR1 and CDR2 are SEHNR and FQNEAQ (reference sequence). V shed 5 bases and J 6 bases; nucleotides not matched to a gene: 5. The CDR3 extends over 16 amino acids. CDR3 sequence: CASSTGLAGGGDTQYF. The CDR3 DNA sequence: TGTGCCAGCAGCACGGGACTAGCGGGAGGGGGGGATACGCAGTATTTT.

The V gene is TRBV2, the J gene TRBJ2-7, with 9 positions matching TRBD2. V lost 3 bases, J lost 4 bases, and 10 bases stayed unmatched. The CDR3 length is 16 residues. The V gene's germline CDR1 is SNHLY and CDR2 FYNNEI. The CDR3 DNA sequence: TGTGCCAGCAGTGAGGTAGGGGTAGCGGGAGTGTACGAGCAGTACTTC. It encodes CASSEVGVAGVYEQYF.

The chain has TRBV20-1 and TRBJ2-7, with 10 bases fitting TRBD2. V was pared by 4 bases and J by 4 bases, with 10 bases of the junction left unmatched. The V gene's germline CDR1 is DFQATT and CDR2 SNEGSKA (reference sequence). The CDR3 has 15 amino acids. Here the CDR3 DNA reads TGCAGTGCTACGATTAGCGGGGGGTTCCGGTACGAGCAGTACTTC. It translates to CSATISGGFRYEQYF.

CDR3 in DNA: TGTGCCAGCAGTGAAGACCTTCGGGGGTTTACTGGGGCCAACGTCCTGACTTTC. Amino acids: CASSEDLRGFTGANVLTF. The genes are TRBV6-1 and TRBJ2-6, with a possible D match to TRBD2 (6 bases). V lost 1 base and J lost 2, with 15 bases in between. Per germline, CDR1 MNHNS and CDR2 SASEGT. The CDR3 totals 18 residues.

The chain is built from TRBV18 and TRBJ1-2; 8 bases are a match to TRBD1. This CDR3 contains 13 residues. Germline trimming cut 5 bases from V and 8 bases from J; bases unmatched to any gene: 7. The germline V gene encodes CDR1 KGHSH and CDR2 LQKENI. This chain's CDR3 is CASSTRTGMGYTF. The CDR3 nucleotides are TGTGCCAGCTCAACCCGGACAGGGATGGGCTACACCTTC. Complete variable domain (other parts from reference TRBV18 and TRBJ1-2): NAGVMQNPRHLVRRRGQEARLRCSPMKGHSHVYWYRQLPEEGLKFMVYLQKENIIDESGMPKERFSAEFPKEGPSILRIQQVVRGDSAAYFCASSTRTGMGYTFGSGTRLTVV.

This clonotype was detected ten times or more. The rearrangement joins TRBV10-2 to TRBJ1-1, with D hard to call. Trimming pared 5 bases from V and 1 base from J, leaving 11 bases between. The CDR3 loop spans 14 amino acids. The germline CDR1 and CDR2 sequences are WSHSY and SAAADI. DNA for the CDR3: TGCGCCAGCAGTACGAACCTGGGGAACACTGAAGCTTTCTTT. Its translation is CASSTNLGNTEAFF.

This clonotype was found a few times. The chain has TRBV7-8 and TRBJ2-1, with 13 bases matching TRBD2. V shed 4 bases, J shed 7 bases, and the junction held 13 bases outside the gene matches. The CDR3 is 18 residues long. Germline values: CDR1 SGHVS, CDR2 FQNEAQ. DNA for the CDR3: TGTGCCAGCAGCTGGGGGACTAGCGGGGCCTATAGGTTGAATGAGCAGTTCTTC. Its protein is CASSWGTSGAYRLNEQFF.

This clonotype has just a few counts. V and J are TRBV27 and TRBJ2-7, with 9 bases matching TRBD1. Per germline, CDR1 MNHEY and CDR2 SMNVEV (reference sequence). The CDR3 is 16 residues long. V trimming: 6 bases; J trimming: 5 bases; junction bases outside the gene matches: 14. CDR3 DNA: TGTGCCAGCAGAGATTATCCGGGACAGGGTTTCAACGAGCAGTACTTC. This encodes CASRDYPGQGFNEQYF.

The rearrangement joins TRBV4-1 to TRBJ1-5; TRBD1 aligns across 9 bases. This CDR3 contains 18 residues. CDR1 MGHRA and CDR2 YSYEKL come from the germline V gene. After removal of 2 bases from V and 1 base from J, the junction contained 9 bases not matched to a gene. Here the CDR3 reads CASSQKGGTGTSNQPQHF. The DNA for the CDR3 is TGCGCCAGCAGCCAAAAAGGGGGGACAGGGACAAGCAATCAGCCCCAGCATTTT.

This clonotype was seen only a few times. The chain joins TRBV29-1 to TRBJ2-5; 8 bases line up with TRBD2. The CDR3 runs to 14 residues. Trimming at V came to 5 bases and at J to 4 bases, leaving 9 bases not matched to a gene. CDR1 SQVTM and CDR2 ANQGSEA come from the germline V gene. CDR3 sequence reads: CSVRGLAYTETQYF. The CDR3 DNA follows: TGCAGCGTTAGAGGACTAGCTTATACAGAGACCCAGTACTTC.

Ten or more counts support this clonotype. The rearrangement links TRBV7-9 to TRBJ2-7; perhaps D is TRBD1 or TRBD2 (5 bases each). V lost 6 bases and J lost 5, with 11 bases in between. CDR1 is SEHNR, CDR2 FQNEAQ, per germline (reference sequence). The length of the CDR3 is 12 residues. CDR3 in DNA: TGTGCCAGCAGTGGGACGTGGCACGAGCAGTACTTC. Protein product: CASSGTWHEQYF. The full variable domain, with the rest looked up from reference TRBV7-9 and TRBJ2-7, is DTGVSQNPRHKITKRGQNVTFRCDPISEHNRLYWYRQTLGQGPEFLTYFQNEAQLEKSRLLSDRFSAERPKGSFSTLEIQRTEQGDSAMYLCASSGTWHEQYFGPGTRLTVT.

This clonotype has more than one count but fewer than ten. The J gene is TRBJ1-5, the V gene TRBV28; D remains ambiguous. The CDR3 extends over 17 amino acids. V lost 3 bases and J lost 4, with 19 bases in between. CDR1 and CDR2 (germline): MDHEN, SYDVKM. DNA for the CDR3: TGTGCCAGCAGTTTCTTATCGGGAGCGGCTGCGAATCAGCCCCAGCATTTT. Amino acids: CASSFLSGAAANQPQHF.

Worth noting for this clonotype: Sequence at one end of the junction differs from germline and may be a read error. V and J are TRBV24-1 and TRBJ2-1; TRBD1 agrees at 8 bases. Germline V CDR1 and CDR2: KGHDR, SFDVKD. CDR3 length equals 17 residues. The CDR3 region is CATSDFDRGGTYNEQFF. Written as DNA, the CDR3 is TGTGCCACCAGTGACTTCGACAGGGGAGGCACCTACAATGAGCAATTCTTC.

This clonotype was recorded many times. The gene calls are TRBV7-2 and TRBJ2-7; possible D gene TRBD2, 6 bases. V shed 2 bases and J shed 3 bases, with 14 bases lying between them. This CDR3 comprises 15 residues. The germline CDR1 and CDR2 sequences are SGHTA and FQGNSA. CDR3 coding DNA: TGTGCCAGCAGCTTACTGGGACTGCCGGACTACGAGCAGTACTTC. Residues: CASSLLGLPDYEQYF.

This clonotype was counted only a few times. The chain joins TRBV18 to TRBJ2-1; 8 nucleotides align to TRBD2. V dropped 6 bases and J dropped 4; count of bases not matched to a gene: 14. Germline CDR1 KGHSH, CDR2 LQKENI. This CDR3 spans 17 amino acids. The CDR3, as DNA: TGTGCCAGCTCGGCCCAACCCGGACTAGCAGATTACAATGAGCAGTTCTTC. The encoded protein is CASSAQPGLADYNEQFF. The full variable domain, its missing parts supplied by reference TRBV18 and TRBJ2-1, is NAGVMQNPRHLVRRRGQEARLRCSPMKGHSHVYWYRQLPEEGLKFMVYLQKENIIDESGMPKERFSAEFPKEGPSILRIQQVVRGDSAAYFCASSAQPGLADYNEQFFGPGTRLTVL.

This clonotype was observed a few times. With a much larger clone just one base away, this may be a read error. The chain combines TRBV28 with TRBJ2-7, with 11 bases fitting TRBD1. The CDR3 loop spans 15 amino acids. Germline-derived CDR1 and CDR2 are MDHEN and SYDVKM. DNA of the CDR3: TGTGCCGGCAGTGCAAGCGGGACAGGGGGGGAAGAGCAGTACTTC. This sequence encodes CAGSASGTGGEEQYF.

This clonotype has a count of ten or more. The V gene is TRBV3-1, the J gene TRBJ2-7; no reliable D call. The germline V gene has CDR1 LGHDT and CDR2 YNNKEL (reference sequence). There are 15 residues in the CDR3. Trimming left V 4 bases short and J 0 bases short, with 13 bases between. DNA of the CDR3: TGTGCCAGCAGCCTCAAAGGGTGGAACTCCTACGAGCAGTACTTC. It translates to CASSLKGWNSYEQYF.